This T cell receptor beta chain was identified during a study of T-cell memory formation after mild COVID-19. The overall study: TCR clusters were largely donor specific.

TCRdb re-analysed the 5' RACE reads in MiXCR, keeping a single row per CDR3 protein. This sample has around 190,000 distinct CDR3 sequences, with around 20% found just once. This clonotype was seen a few times. The antigen is unknown. Whole-study findings and limits: Clones contracting over day 15 to 85 were CD4/CD8 balanced, with later expanders leaning CD4+. Pre-infection memory showed some responding clones, and this suggested that cross-reactive memory joined. Researchers report contracting CD4+ clones mostly in CM and EM, with CD8+ clones in EMRA.

The clonotype originates from a man aged 18 to 30 who had mild COVID-19 (a few samples of this study predate the infection). Cell type and time point are not known. Sequenced input: PBMCs or a T cell subset sorted from them (not recorded which).

The CDR3 coding sequence is TGTGCCAGCACCCAAAAGACAGGGGCGCGGGGTACAGATACGCAGTATTTT. Protein product: CASTQKTGARGTDTQYF. The rearrangement joins TRBV5-4 to TRBJ2-3; the match to TRBD1 covers 8 bases. From germline, CDR1 is SGHNT and CDR2 YYREEE (reference sequence). This CDR3 spans 17 amino acids. Unmatched junction bases numbered 15, after V lost 6 bases and J lost 3 bases. Full variable domain (outside the CDR3, taken from reference TRBV5-4 and TRBJ2-3): ETGVTQSPTHLIKTRGQQVTLRCSSQSGHNTVSWYQQALGQGPQFIFQYYREEENGRGNFPPRFSGLQFPNYSSELNVNALELDDSALYLCASTQKTGARGTDTQYFGPGTRLTVL.